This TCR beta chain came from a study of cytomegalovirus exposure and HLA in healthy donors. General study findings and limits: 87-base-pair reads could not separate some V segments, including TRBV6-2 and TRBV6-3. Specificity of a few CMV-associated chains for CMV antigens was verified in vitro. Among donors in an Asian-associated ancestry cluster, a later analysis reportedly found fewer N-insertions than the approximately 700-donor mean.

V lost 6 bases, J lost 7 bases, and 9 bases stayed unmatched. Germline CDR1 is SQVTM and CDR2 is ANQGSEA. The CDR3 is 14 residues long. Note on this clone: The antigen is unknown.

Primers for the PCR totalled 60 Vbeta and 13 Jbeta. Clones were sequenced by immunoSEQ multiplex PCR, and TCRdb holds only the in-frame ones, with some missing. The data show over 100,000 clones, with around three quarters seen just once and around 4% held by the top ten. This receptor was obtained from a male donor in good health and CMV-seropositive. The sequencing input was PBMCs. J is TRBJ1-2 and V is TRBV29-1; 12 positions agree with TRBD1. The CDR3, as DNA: TGCAGCGTCCTCGCGGGACAGGGGGCGGGTGGCTACACCTTC. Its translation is CSVLAGQGAGGYTF.